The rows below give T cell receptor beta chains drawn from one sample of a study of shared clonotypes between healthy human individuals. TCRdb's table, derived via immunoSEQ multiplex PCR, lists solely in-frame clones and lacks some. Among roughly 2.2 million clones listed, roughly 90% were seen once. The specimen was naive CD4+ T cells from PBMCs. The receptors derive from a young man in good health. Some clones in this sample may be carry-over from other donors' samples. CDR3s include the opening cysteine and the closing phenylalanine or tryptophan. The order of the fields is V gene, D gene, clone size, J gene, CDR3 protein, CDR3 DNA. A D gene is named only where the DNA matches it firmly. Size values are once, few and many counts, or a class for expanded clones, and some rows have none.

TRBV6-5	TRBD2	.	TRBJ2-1	CASSYGLAGVTEQFF	TGTGCCAGCAGTTACGGACTAGCGGGAGTCACTGAGCAGTTCTTC
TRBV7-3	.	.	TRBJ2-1	CASSSRRNEQFF	TGTGCCAGCAGCTCCCGGCGCAATGAGCAGTTCTTC
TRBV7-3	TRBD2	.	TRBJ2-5	CASSYGLAGGLGETQYF	TGTGCCAGCAGCTACGGACTAGCGGGAGGTCTGGGAGAGACCCAGTACTTC
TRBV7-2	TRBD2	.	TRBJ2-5	CASSRTSGRLRETQYF	TGTGCCAGCAGCCGGACTAGCGGGAGGCTTCGGGAGACCCAGTACTTC
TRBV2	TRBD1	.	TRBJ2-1	CASRQGARQFF	TGTGCCAGCCGACAGGGGGCGAGGCAGTTCTTC
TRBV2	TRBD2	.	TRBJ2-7	CASRGPGGRADEQYF	TGTGCCAGCAGGGGGCCGGGCGGGAGGGCCGACGAGCAGTACTTC
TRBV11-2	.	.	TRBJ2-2	CASSPSAGQGGTGELFF	TGTGCCAGCAGCCCGTCCGCGGGGCAGGGGGGGACCGGGGAGCTGTTTTTT
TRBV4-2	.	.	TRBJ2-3	CASSQDGADTQYF	TGTGCCAGCAGCCAAGATGGCGCAGATACGCAGTATTTT
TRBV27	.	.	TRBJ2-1	CASSLVGRDEQFF	TGTGCCAGCAGTTTAGTGGGCAGGGATGAGCAGTTCTTC
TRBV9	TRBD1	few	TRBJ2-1	CASSAGGAYNEQFF	TGTGCCAGCAGCGCAGGGGGCGCCTACAATGAGCAGTTCTTC
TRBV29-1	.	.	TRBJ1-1	CSALRPLNTEAFF	TGCAGCGCCCTAAGGCCTTTGAACACTGAAGCTTTCTTT
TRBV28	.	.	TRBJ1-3	CASSGYRASGNTIYF	TGTGCCAGCAGTGGGTACAGGGCCTCTGGAAACACCATATATTTT
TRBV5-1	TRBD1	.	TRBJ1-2	CASSPRDQGEYGYTF	TGCGCCAGCAGCCCCAGGGACCAGGGGGAATATGGCTACACCTTC
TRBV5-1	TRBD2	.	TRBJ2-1	CASSLGGGSSYNEQFF	TGCGCCAGCAGCTTGGGGGGCGGGAGCTCCTACAATGAGCAGTTCTTC
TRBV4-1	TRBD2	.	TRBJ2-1	CASSQSPSGYYNEQFF	TGCGCCAGCAGCCAATCTCCTAGCGGGTACTACAATGAGCAGTTCTTC
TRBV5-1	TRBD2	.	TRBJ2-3	CASSLLAGEGTDTQYF	TGCGCCAGCAGCCTCCTAGCGGGAGAGGGCACAGATACGCAGTATTTT
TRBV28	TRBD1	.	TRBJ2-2	CASSSRTGPGELFF	TGTGCCAGCAGTTCACGGACAGGCCCCGGGGAGCTGTTTTTT
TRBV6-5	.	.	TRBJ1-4	CASGNTRVTDEKLFF	TGTGCCAGCGGGAACACAAGGGTTACTGATGAAAAACTGTTTTTT
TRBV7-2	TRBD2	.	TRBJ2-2	CASSSLGGSGAGELFF	TGTGCCAGCAGCTCCCTCGGGGGGTCCGGGGCCGGGGAGCTGTTTTTT
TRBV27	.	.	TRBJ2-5	CASSFSRREPLWKTQYF	TGTGCCAGCAGTTTCTCTCGGCGGGAACCCCTATGGAAGACCCAGTACTTC
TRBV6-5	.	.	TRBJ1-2	CASSYSGLYRGYGYTF	TGTGCCAGCAGTTACTCGGGGCTTTACAGAGGCTATGGCTACACCTTC
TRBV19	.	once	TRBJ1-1	CASSSPGHGVSRAFF	TGTGCCAGTAGCTCCCCGGGACATGGAGTCTCTAGAGCTTTCTTT
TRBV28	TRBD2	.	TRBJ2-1	CASSTISRREGPNEQFF	TGTGCCAGCAGTACCATTTCCCGGCGGGAGGGCCCCAATGAGCAGTTCTTC
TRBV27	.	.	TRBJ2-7	CASSNFPLGGYEQYF	TGTGCCAGCAGTAATTTCCCCTTGGGGGGATACGAGCAGTACTTC
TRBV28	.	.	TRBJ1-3	CASGGGSIHLRAGNTIYF	TGTGCCAGCGGGGGGGGCAGCATTCACCTAAGGGCTGGAAACACCATATATTTT
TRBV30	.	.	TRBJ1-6	CAWSVSGYNSPLHF	TGTGCCTGGAGTGTCTCAGGGTATAATTCACCCCTCCACTTT
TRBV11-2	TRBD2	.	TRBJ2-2	CASRIRLAGAGELFF	TGTGCCAGCAGGATAAGACTAGCGGGAGCCGGGGAGCTGTTTTTT
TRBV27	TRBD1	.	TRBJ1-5	CASSAHPGQGSQPQHF	TGTGCCAGCAGTGCCCACCCGGGACAGGGGAGTCAGCCCCAGCATTTT
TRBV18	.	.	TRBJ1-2	CASSPDSDYGYTF	TGTGCCAGCTCACCGGACTCGGACTATGGCTACACCTTC
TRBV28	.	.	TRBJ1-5	CASRTPLGSNQPQHF	TGTGCCAGCAGAACACCACTGGGGAGCAATCAGCCCCAGCATTTT
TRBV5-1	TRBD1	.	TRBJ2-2	CASSMGQENTGELFF	TGCGCCAGCAGCATGGGACAGGAGAACACCGGGGAGCTGTTTTTT
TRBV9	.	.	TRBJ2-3	CASSVIGSGATDTQYF	TGTGCCAGCAGCGTAATTGGGTCAGGGGCCACAGATACGCAGTATTTT
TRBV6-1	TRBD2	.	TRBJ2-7	CASSPRGSHYYEQYF	TGTGCCAGCAGCCCGCGGGGGTCGCACTACTACGAGCAGTACTTC